The TCR beta chain described here comes from a study of blood T cell repertoires in COVID-19. Study at large: Samples came from the United States, Italy and Spain, spanning acute and convalescent COVID-19. Sample material is recorded as cDNA or gDNA derived from T cells, B-cell-depleted T cells, or PBMCs.

The table came from immunoSEQ multiplex PCR; TCRdb's copy has only in-frame clones and leaves some out. The data contain roughly 27,000 clones, about 88% of them singletons. From germline, CDR1 is SGDLS and CDR2 YYNGEE. This CDR3 is 15 amino acids long. V trimming: 6 bases; J trimming: 5 bases; junction bases outside the gene matches: 12. This clone was seen only once. The sequenced sample was peripheral blood. The rearrangement uses TRBV9 and TRBJ2-5; TRBD2 agrees at 8 bases. The TCR comes from a human donor in a cohort sampled during active COVID-19. The CDR3 DNA reads TGTGCCAGCACACGTTCGGGGGGGCCGATGGAGACCCAGTACTTC. Amino acids: CASTRSGGPMETQYF.